This TCR beta chain was recovered during a study of control samples from healthy donors and cancer patients. The germline V gene encodes CDR1 SEHNR and CDR2 FQNEAQ (reference sequence). This CDR3 is 12 amino acids long. Trimming took 1 base from V and 3 from J, leaving 0 bases between them. Using immunoSEQ multiplex PCR, the repertoire was profiled, and TCRdb retains in-frame clones only, with some absent. The sample records under 100,000 clones, roughly 89% being singletons. The specimen was PBMCs. This chain connects TRBV7-9 to TRBJ2-2; D is uncertain. The receptor was derived from a woman aged 50 to 60 with colorectal cancer. The CDR3 sequence: CASSLDTGELFF. The CDR3, as DNA: TGTGCCAGCAGCTTAGACACCGGGGAGCTGTTTTTT.